This entry is about one T cell receptor (beta chain). What this receptor recognizes is not known. Base qualities are not recorded, but no much larger clone differs from it by a single base. The collaborating institutions used their own protocols to collect whole blood in K2EDTA tubes. For TCRbeta analysis, collaborator samples were shipped as frozen whole blood, as isolated PBMCs, or as DNA extracted from either sample type. These data come from a study of blood T cell repertoires in COVID-19 (dated by TCRdb to the early 2020s). About the full investigation: Collaborator samples came from the United States, Italy and Spain and covered acute and convalescent phases of COVID-19. The material from the prospective study consisted of cDNA or gDNA derived from T cells, B-cell-depleted T cells, or PBMCs. The dataset comprised deeply sampled blood TCRbeta repertoires from subjects exposed to, actively infected with, or recovered from COVID-19. The repertoires were released in a freely available public database intended as a resource for research on the immune response to SARS-CoV-2. The samples were drawn from two sources: the first 160 participants of the ongoing ImmuneRACE study, and 1,000 to 1,500 subjects contributed by 6 global collaborators. Nearly every sample came with metadata listing a de-identified subject ID, COVID-19 status, age in years and sex. Where available, HLA class I and class II types were obtained from metadata supplied by the sample provider rather than from assay-based typing.

The immunoSEQ Assay, a bias-controlled multiplex PCR, was used to amplify TCRbeta CDR3 regions from genomic DNA. Per the source publication's procedure: The number of nucleated cells in each sample was estimated by amplification of reference gene primers within the assay. To quantify the absolute abundance of each unique TCRbeta CDR3 rearrangement, sequence reads were collapsed and filtered. For each sample, productive Simpson clonality was calculated as the square root of Simpson's diversity index across productive rearrangements. Not all clones reach the TCRdb copy of this immuneACCESS table, which keeps in-frame sequences only. Checked studies attribute under half of the gap to unresolved V genes and leave the rest unexplained. The V and J calls and clone size are taken from that table; D and trimming were inferred from the DNA. The table for this sample lists some 64,000 clones; around 77% of them were counted only once. The top ten constitute roughly 22% of the sample.

Study-level results and caveats: The amount of clinical and demographic metadata varied by source and participant and was provided uncurated.

The CDR3 runs 13 residues from the cysteine to the phenylalanine. Only the CDR3 portion is preserved as DNA: 39 bases, with reading frame beginning at the first base. V is trimmed back by 2 bases and J by 11 bases, and the junction contains 7 bases that no gene match accounts for. CDR1 and CDR2 (MNHEY, SVGAGI) derive from the germline V gene. The sequence was collected from an older man with active or convalescent COVID-19. Sequencing was performed on peripheral blood. Recombination connected TRBV6-5 to TRBJ2-3; 7 bases in between match TRBD1. The CDR3 has the sequence CASSYDRDGVQYF. The DNA sequence is given as TGTGCCAGCAGTTACGACAGGGACGGGGTGCAGTATTTT.